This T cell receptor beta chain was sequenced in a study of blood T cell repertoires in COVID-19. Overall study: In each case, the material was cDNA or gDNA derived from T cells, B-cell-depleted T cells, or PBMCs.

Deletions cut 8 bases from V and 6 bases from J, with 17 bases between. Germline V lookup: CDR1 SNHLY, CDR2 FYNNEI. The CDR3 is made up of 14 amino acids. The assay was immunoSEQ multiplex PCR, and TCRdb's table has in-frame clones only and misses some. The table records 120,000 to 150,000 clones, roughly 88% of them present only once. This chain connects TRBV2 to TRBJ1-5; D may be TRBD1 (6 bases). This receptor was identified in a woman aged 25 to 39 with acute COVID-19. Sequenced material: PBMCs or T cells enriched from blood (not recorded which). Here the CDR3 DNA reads TGTGCCAGCTTATTAGGGGGGGGCCCTCAGCCCCAGCATTTT. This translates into CASLLGGGPQPQHF.